Listed here are 9 T cell receptor beta chains from one sample, sequenced in a study of T cell responses to AZD1222 COVID-19 vaccine. Only in-frame clones appear in the TCRdb table, and some are missing; sequencing was by immunoSEQ multiplex PCR. The data show about 130,000 clones, around 90% seen once. This material consisted of peripheral blood, taken on day 0 of AZD1222 vaccination. The receptors shown here come from an adult in good health.

V usage is TRBV2 and J usage is TRBJ2-2, with 7 positions matching TRBD1. Looked up from germline, CDR1 is SNHLY and CDR2 is FYNNEI. J gave up 6 bases and V 5 bases, and 3 bases lay outside the gene matches. The CDR3 has 13 amino acids. The CDR3, as DNA: TGTGCCAGCAGTCTAGGGGGCTCCGGGGAGCTGTTTTTT. Amino acids: CASSLGGSGELFF.

The chain combines TRBV4-1 with TRBJ2-1; D remains unclear. Germline V gene lookup returns CDR1 MGHRA and CDR2 YSYEKL. V gave up 1 base and J gave up 6 bases, with 7 bases separating them. The CDR3 covers 13 residues. CDR3 in amino acids: CASSQAGFNEQFF. The CDR3 DNA is TGCGCCAGCAGCCAAGCGGGTTTCAATGAGCAGTTCTTC.

The gene calls are TRBV19 and TRBJ2-5, with TRBD2 identical over 8 bases. CDR1 and CDR2 (germline): LNHDA, SQIVND (reference sequence). The trim removed 5 bases at V and 0 bases at J, leaving 5 bases unmatched. CDR3 length: 15 amino acids. The CDR3 spells CASSAAGGYQETQYF. The DNA for the CDR3 is TGTGCCAGTAGTGCGGCGGGGGGTTACCAAGAGACCCAGTACTTC.

The V and J genes are TRBV1 and TRBJ2-1. TRBV1 is annotated as a pseudogene. There are 13 residues in the CDR3. The CDR3 DNA reads as TGCACCAGCAGCTTCCGGGCGCCAAATGAGCAGTTCTTC. It is translated as CTSSFRAPNEQFF.

The chain joins TRBV5-5 to TRBJ1-2; 12 positions agree with TRBD1. The CDR3 runs 16 residues. Germline V gives CDR1 SGHKS, CDR2 YYEKEE (reference sequence). The V gene end was trimmed by 3 bases and the J gene end by 7 bases; junction bases not matched to a gene: 10. The CDR3 DNA follows: TGTGCCAGCAGCTGGGTCGGGGACAGGGGGCCGGTTGGCTACACCTTC. Encoded protein: CASSWVGDRGPVGYTF.

This clone has just one count. The chain combines TRBV15 with TRBJ2-1, with 9 bases fitting TRBD1. Looked up from germline, CDR1 is LNHNV and CDR2 is YYDKDF (reference sequence). CDR3 length: 15 amino acids. J gave up 1 base and V 5 bases, and 3 bases lay outside the gene matches. The CDR3 region is CATSFGQGSYNEQFF. In DNA form, the CDR3 reads TGTGCCACCAGCTTCGGACAGGGGTCCTACAATGAGCAGTTCTTC.

V and J are TRBV28 and TRBJ1-5; the D gene is possibly TRBD1 (5 bases). The CDR3 is made up of 15 amino acids. V shed 5 bases and J shed 5 bases, with 16 bases lying between them. Germline V lookup: CDR1 MDHEN, CDR2 SYDVKM. The CDR3 loop reads CASSRAGTQHQPQHF. CDR3 coding DNA: TGTGCCAGCAGTAGAGCCGGGACGCAGCATCAGCCCCAGCATTTT.

The chain employs TRBV6-5 and TRBJ1-4, with no clear D. The CDR3 loop spans 15 amino acids. Germline V gene data show CDR1 as MNHEY and CDR2 as SVGAGI. Trimming removed 7 bases from V and 8 bases from J, with 20 bases in between. CDR3: CASTDKYLGAEKLFF. CDR3 nucleotides: TGTGCCAGCACCGATAAGTACTTGGGTGCGGAAAAACTGTTTTTT.

V usage is TRBV6-5 and J usage is TRBJ2-7, with a weak D call TRBD1 (6 bases). This CDR3 comprises 15 residues. In germline, CDR1 is MNHEY, CDR2 SVGAGI. V gave up 3 bases and J gave up 7 bases, with 19 bases separating them. CDR3 protein: CASSYSDSRLGEQYF. CDR3 sequence (DNA): TGTGCCAGCAGTTATTCGGACAGCCGTTTGGGAGAGCAGTACTTC.